These T cell receptor beta chains were read from a single sample in a study of blood T cell repertoires in COVID-19. Measured with immunoSEQ multiplex PCR; TCRdb has only the in-frame clones, and not every one. In the table there are 150,000 to 200,000 clones, about 86% of which are singletons. Sequenced: PBMCs or T cells enriched from blood (not recorded which). These receptor sequences come from a middle-aged woman in a cohort exposed to, infected with or recovered from COVID-19 (not recorded which). Both conserved end residues are part of each CDR3. The D gene is left open where the match is weak. Rows give clone size only sometimes, using once, few, many, or a class for an expanded clone.

J gene,V gene,clone size,D gene,CDR3 protein,CDR3 DNA
TRBJ2-7,TRBV4-1,.,TRBD2,CASSQESSGSVYEQYF,TGCGCCAGCAGCCAAGAATCAAGCGGGAGTGTCTACGAGCAGTACTTC
TRBJ2-7,TRBV4-1,.,.,CASRRPGKNEQYF,TGCGCCAGCAGGAGGCCAGGGAAAAACGAGCAGTACTTC
TRBJ2-2,TRBV27,.,TRBD2,CASSTGLAGGPGGELFF,TGTGCCAGCAGTACGGGACTAGCGGGAGGGCCAGGCGGGGAGCTGTTTTTT
TRBJ2-2,TRBV7-9,.,TRBD1,CASSGGTGGDTGELFF,TGTGCCAGCAGCGGAGGGACAGGGGGCGACACCGGGGAGCTGTTTTTT
TRBJ1-6,TRBV4-1,.,TRBD1,CASSLGQDNSPLHF,TGCGCCAGCAGCCTAGGACAGGATAATTCACCCCTCCACTTT
TRBJ1-2,TRBV19,.,.,CASSADFVGNYGYTF,TGTGCCAGTAGTGCGGACTTCGTTGGTAACTATGGCTACACCTTC
TRBJ2-3,TRBV18,.,TRBD2,CASSLEYAGGTDTQYF,TGTGCCAGCTCACTTGAGTACGCGGGAGGAACAGATACGCAGTATTTT
TRBJ1-1,TRBV27,.,.,CASSSRTDMNTEAFF,TGTGCCAGCAGTTCCCGGACGGACATGAACACTGAAGCTTTCTTT
TRBJ1-2,TRBV11-2,.,.,CASSLRGGYTF,TGTGCCAGCAGCTTGCGGGGGGGCTACACCTTC
TRBJ1-5,TRBV2,.,.,CASSGQVSDQPQHF,TGTGCCAGCAGTGGACAGGTTTCGGATCAGCCCCAGCATTTT
TRBJ2-7,TRBV5-1,.,TRBD2,CASSFGGEFYEQYF,TGCGCCAGCAGCTTCGGGGGGGAGTTCTACGAGCAGTACTTC
TRBJ1-3,TRBV7-9,few,TRBD1,CASSYDITRGNTIYF,TGTGCCAGCAGTTACGACATTACCAGGGGGAACACCATATATTTT
TRBJ1-1,TRBV2,.,.,CASSGSLGLRAFF,TGTGCCAGCAGTGGGTCTTTGGGTCTGAGGGCTTTCTTT
TRBJ2-7,TRBV18,.,.,CASSRGPRSSYEQYF,TGTGCCAGCTCACGGGGGCCGAGGAGCTCCTACGAGCAGTACTTC
TRBJ2-1,TRBV2,.,TRBD1,CASSSRDRPYNEQFF,TGTGCCAGCAGTTCCCGGGACAGACCCTACAATGAGCAGTTCTTC
TRBJ1-1,TRBV5-6,.,.,CASSPIVNTEAFF,TGTGCCAGCAGCCCTATAGTGAACACTGAAGCTTTCTTT
TRBJ2-4,TRBV20-1,.,.,CSASLTRLKQYF,TGCAGTGCTAGTTTGACGAGGCTTAAACAGTACTTC
TRBJ1-1,TRBV12-3/TRBV12-4,.,TRBD1,CASRPQGVAEAFF,TGTGCCAGCAGACCACAGGGGGTCGCTGAAGCTTTCTTT
TRBJ2-7,TRBV6-2/TRBV6-3,.,.,CASSIGGTAAYEQYF,TGTGCCAGCAGTATAGGGGGGACAGCGGCCTACGAGCAGTACTTC
TRBJ1-2,TRBV7-2,few,.,CASSLGVQRGGGYTF,TGTGCCAGCAGCTTAGGTGTACAGCGCGGGGGTGGCTACACCTTC
TRBJ2-7,TRBV7-9,once,TRBD1,CASSFRRDSVAEQYF,TGTGCCAGCAGCTTCCGTAGGGACAGCGTGGCGGAGCAGTACTTC
TRBJ2-2,TRBV6-5,.,.,CASKGTNTGELFF,TGTGCCAGCAAGGGGACGAACACCGGGGAGCTGTTTTTT
TRBJ1-2,TRBV4-3,once,TRBD1,CASSQDRQGAGGYTF,TGCGCCAGCAGCCAAGATCGACAGGGGGCGGGAGGCTACACCTTC
TRBJ2-3,TRBV7-8,few,.,CASSLVSRVTDTQYF,TGTGCCAGCAGCTTAGTTTCGCGGGTCACAGATACGCAGTATTTT
TRBJ2-7,TRBV28,.,TRBD1,CASSLWQGAYEQYF,TGTGCCAGCAGTTTATGGCAGGGGGCCTACGAGCAGTACTTC
TRBJ2-1,TRBV2,few,.,CASSELQGTKVEQFF,TGTGCCAGCAGTGAGCTTCAAGGGACAAAGGTTGAGCAGTTCTTC
TRBJ1-1,TRBV4-1,.,TRBD1,CASSQEGTGNTEAFF,TGCGCCAGCAGCCAAGAGGGGACAGGGAACACTGAAGCTTTCTTT
TRBJ2-3,TRBV5-1,.,.,CASSLKLAPTDTQYF,TGCGCCAGCAGCTTGAAACTAGCTCCAACAGATACGCAGTATTTT
TRBJ1-1,TRBV19,.,.,CASSMVQQNTEAFF,TGTGCCAGTAGTATGGTCCAACAGAACACTGAAGCTTTCTTT
TRBJ2-3,TRBV28,.,TRBD2,CASRSGTSGSGSADTQYF,TGTGCCAGCAGGTCCGGGACTAGCGGGAGTGGTAGTGCAGATACGCAGTATTTT
TRBJ2-1,TRBV6-5,few,TRBD2,CATKVAGGYGNEQFF,TGTGCCACCAAAGTAGCGGGAGGGTATGGCAATGAGCAGTTCTTC
TRBJ2-7,TRBV27,.,TRBD1,CASSLFPRGQGEQYF,TGTGCCAGCAGTTTATTCCCCCGAGGACAGGGAGAGCAGTACTTC
TRBJ1-1,TRBV29-1,.,.,CSVAGVWGTEAFF,TGCAGCGTTGCGGGGGTTTGGGGCACTGAAGCTTTCTTT
TRBJ2-1,TRBV13,.,TRBD1,CASSLQGDRVYNEQFF,TGTGCCAGCAGCTTACAAGGGGACAGGGTATACAATGAGCAGTTCTTC
TRBJ2-1,TRBV11-2,.,TRBD1,CASSLPGTAYNEQFF,TGTGCCAGCAGCTTACCCGGGACAGCCTACAATGAGCAGTTCTTC
TRBJ2-5,TRBV7-2,.,TRBD1,CASSLAGTGQETQYF,TGTGCCAGCAGCTTAGCCGGGACAGGGCAAGAGACCCAGTACTTC
TRBJ2-1,TRBV6-6,.,.,CASRRTEQYNEQFF,TGTGCCAGCAGGAGGACAGAACAATACAATGAGCAGTTCTTC
TRBJ2-7,TRBV19,few,TRBD2,CASSARGGYEQYF,TGTGCCAGTAGCGCCCGCGGGGGTTACGAGCAGTACTTC
TRBJ2-2,TRBV18,.,.,CASSYYAGELFF,TGTGCCAGCTCATACTATGCCGGGGAGCTGTTTTTT
TRBJ1-4,TRBV6-5,.,TRBD1,CASSYSQGALEKLFF,TGTGCCAGCAGTTACTCACAGGGGGCGCTTGAAAAACTGTTTTTT
TRBJ1-1,TRBV5-1,.,.,CASSEGLVGSTEAFF,TGCGCCAGCAGCGAGGGTTTGGTAGGATCGACTGAAGCTTTCTTT